This T cell receptor (beta chain) was sequenced in a study of long-term antiretroviral therapy in people with HIV. At the level of the study: Sampling started about a decade before the 2015 immediate-ART recommendation. Findings and caveats of the study: Researchers lacked any data on ART adherence, viral resistance or therapy changes. Transplant-donor-level diversity was not reached after ART, though diversity increased.

Regarding this clone: The target antigen is unknown.

United States facilities provided treatment to all participants with HIV. Run at survey level, the immunoSEQ assay was version v3.0. Clones were sequenced by immunoSEQ multiplex PCR, and TCRdb holds only the in-frame ones, with some missing. Of over 30,000 clones listed, about 97% are singletons. The CDR3 totals 11 residues. Per the germline V gene, CDR1 is MNHNS and CDR2 is SASEGT. V was trimmed by 6 bases and J by 2 bases, leaving 4 bases between them. V gene TRBV6-1 combines with J gene TRBJ2-5; no reliable D call. The material was unsorted PBMCs, obtained 6.9 years after starting antiretroviral therapy. This TCR came from a man younger than 40 with HIV. CDR3 DNA sequence: TGTGCCAGCAGAAGACAAGAGACCCAGTACTTC. Its protein is CASRRQETQYF.